A single sample gave rise to the 19 T cell receptor beta chains below, sequenced in a study of T cell responses to AZD1222 COVID-19 vaccine. Generated by immunoSEQ multiplex PCR, the TCRdb table keeps only in-frame clones and is missing some. The repertoire holds approximately 110,000 clones, with roughly 90% as singletons. Sequencing used peripheral blood, obtained on day 0 of AZD1222 vaccination. The receptor set was obtained from an adult in good health.

V is TRBV4-3 and J is TRBJ2-1, with D tentatively TRBD1 (5 bases). Between the trimmed V and J ends, which lost 0 bases and 5 bases, there was a span of 14 bases. CDR3 size: 16 residues. Germline V CDR1 and CDR2: LGHNA, YSLEER. Written as DNA, the CDR3 is TGCGCCAGCAGCCAAGATGTGGCAGGGATGCACAATGAGCAGTTCTTC. Residues: CASSQDVAGMHNEQFF.

The chain joins TRBV5-1 to TRBJ2-5; 7 nucleotides align to TRBD1. CDR1 is SGHRS and CDR2 is YFSETQ in the germline V gene. The V segment lost 3 bases and the J segment 2 bases; nucleotides outside the gene matches: 1. CDR3 length: 13 residues. CDR3 loop: CASSSGQQETQYF. For the CDR3, the DNA is TGCGCCAGCAGCTCGGGACAGCAAGAGACCCAGTACTTC.

V usage is TRBV28 and J usage is TRBJ1-5; D is possibly TRBD1 (5 bases). There are 14 residues in the CDR3. V lost 3 bases and J lost 2, with 8 bases in between. The germline V gene encodes CDR1 MDHEN and CDR2 SYDVKM. The CDR3 DNA follows: TGTGCCAGCAGTTTTTCACAGGGCAATCAGCCCCAGCATTTT. It codes for CASSFSQGNQPQHF.

This chain uses TRBV9 with TRBJ2-5; TRBD2 matches 9 bases. The CDR3 contains 16 residues. The V and J ends lost 0 bases and 3 bases, in that order; junction bases with no gene match: 6. Germline values: CDR1 SGDLS, CDR2 YYNGEE. The chain's CDR3 is CASSVAAGGKEETQYF. The CDR3 DNA is TGTGCCAGCAGCGTAGCGGCGGGGGGGAAAGAAGAGACCCAGTACTTC.

The V gene is TRBV5-4, the J gene TRBJ1-2; TRBD1 is a possible D gene (6 bases). The ends were cut back, 0 bases at V and 4 bases at J, with 10 bases in the middle. Germline lookup yields CDR1 SGHNT and CDR2 YYREEE (reference sequence). This CDR3 contains 14 residues. The CDR3 loop reads CASSLAGTIYGYTF. CDR3 sequence (DNA): TGTGCCAGCAGCTTGGCCGGGACAATCTATGGCTACACCTTC.

This clone was seen a single time. The rearrangement links TRBV10-3 to TRBJ1-5; D is unresolved. V lost 2 bases and J 0 bases, leaving 5 bases between the germline ends. The CDR3 contains 14 residues. Germline-derived CDR1 and CDR2 are ENHRY and SYGVKD. The CDR3 sequence is CAISEGYSNQPQHF. For the CDR3, the DNA is TGTGCCATCAGTGAGGGTTATAGCAATCAGCCCCAGCATTTT.

The chain links TRBV4-3 to TRBJ1-2, with 8 positions matching TRBD1. Germline assignment: CDR1 LGHNA and CDR2 YSLEER. CDR3 length: 15 amino acids. Losses at the gene ends were 0 bases for V and 4 bases for J; bases not matched to a gene: 4. Here the CDR3 DNA reads TGCGCCAGCAGCCAAGATCGAGGACAGGGCTATGGCTACACCTTC. This encodes CASSQDRGQGYGYTF.

V gene TRBV7-2 combines with J gene TRBJ2-3; D may match TRBD1 or TRBD2 (6 bases each). V lost 3 bases and J 1 base, leaving 11 bases between the germline ends. The CDR3 consists of 15 residues. Germline assignment: CDR1 SGHTA and CDR2 FQGNSA. CDR3 residues: CASSLHREGTDTQYF. The CDR3 coding sequence is TGTGCCAGCAGCTTGCACAGGGAGGGCACAGATACGCAGTATTTT.

This sequence joins TRBV19 and TRBJ2-2, with D maybe TRBD1 (6 bases). The CDR3 runs 14 residues. The germline gives CDR1 LNHDA, CDR2 SQIVND (reference sequence). V gave up 7 bases and J gave up 4 bases, with 13 bases separating them. CDR3 nucleotides: TGTGCCAGTATAGGGGTAGGGGGCACCGGGGAGCTGTTTTTT. Amino acids: CASIGVGGTGELFF. The whole variable domain, remainder taken from reference TRBV19 and TRBJ2-2, is DGGITQSPKYLFRKEGQNVTLSCEQNLNHDAMYWYRQDPGQGLRLIYYSQIVNDFQKGDIAEGYSVSREKKESFPLTVTSAQKNPTAFYLCASIGVGGTGELFFGEGSRLTVL.

This clone has just one count. This chain joins TRBV19 and TRBJ1-5; D is uncertain. V shed 3 bases and J shed 2 bases, with 8 bases lying between them. CDR1 LNHDA and CDR2 SQIVND come from the germline V gene (reference sequence). The CDR3 spans 14 residues. The CDR3 reads CASSMQQRNQPQHF. The CDR3, as DNA: TGTGCCAGTAGTATGCAACAGCGCAATCAGCCCCAGCATTTT.

The rearrangement joins TRBV27 to TRBJ1-2; tentatively, D is TRBD1 (5 bases). The CDR3 has 13 residues. The V and J ends lost 4 bases and 6 bases respectively, with 12 bases between them. Germline V gene data show CDR1 as MNHEY and CDR2 as SMNVEV (reference sequence). The CDR3 nucleotides read TGTGCCAGCAGTTCAAGGGGCTGGAATGGCTACACCTTC. Protein: CASSSRGWNGYTF.

The V call is TRBV6-2 or TRBV6-3, the J call TRBJ2-5; D tentatively fits TRBD1 or TRBD2 (5 bases each). Trimming shortened V by 5 bases and J by 5 bases, and 12 bases separated the two germline ends. CDR1 MNHEY and CDR2 SVGEGT come from the germline V gene. The CDR3 is 13 amino acids. The CDR3: CASSPWGLETQYF. Here the CDR3 DNA reads TGTGCCAGCAGTCCCTGGGGGTTGGAGACCCAGTACTTC.

The chain joins TRBV27 to TRBJ2-3, with D unresolved. Germline assignment: CDR1 MNHEY and CDR2 SMNVEV (reference sequence). V gave up 6 bases and J gave up 3 bases, with 13 bases separating them. The CDR3 sequence is 14 residues long. The CDR3 sequence: CASRLRTETDTQYF. CDR3 coding DNA: TGTGCCAGCAGGCTTCGGACGGAAACAGATACGCAGTATTTT.

V and J are TRBV15 and TRBJ1-2, with TRBD1 matching 9 bases. V was pared by 5 bases and J by 6 bases, with 19 bases of the junction left unmatched. Germline lookup yields CDR1 LNHNV and CDR2 YYDKDF (reference sequence). The CDR3 loop spans 18 amino acids. CDR3 loop: CATSGGTTRGQGRDGYTF. DNA for the CDR3: TGTGCCACCAGCGGTGGTACGACCAGGGGACAGGGAAGGGATGGCTACACCTTC.

V and J are TRBV16 and TRBJ2-1; 8 nucleotides match TRBD2. Germline trimming cut 3 bases from V and 3 bases from J; bases unmatched to any gene: 4. The CDR3 consists of 15 residues. CDR1 and CDR2 (germline): KGHSY, FQNENV. The CDR3 loop is CASSHLAGYYNEQFF. The CDR3 DNA is TGTGCCAGCAGCCATCTAGCGGGCTACTACAATGAGCAGTTCTTC.

This clone appeared a single time. The chain employs TRBV3-1 (or the pseudogene TRBV3-2) and TRBJ1-1; D gene unclear. The length of the CDR3 is 13 residues. The germline V gene encodes CDR1 LGHDT and CDR2 YNNKEL (reference sequence). Trimming took 0 bases from V and 7 from J, leaving 9 bases between them. The CDR3 DNA sequence: TGTGCCAGCAGCCAAGATTTAGGGAGTGAAGCTTTCTTT. This codes for CASSQDLGSEAFF.

The V and J genes are TRBV4-2 and TRBJ2-4; 9 bases match TRBD1. Germline V gives CDR1 LGHNA, CDR2 YNFKEQ. CDR3 length equals 15 residues. J gave up 5 bases and V 8 bases, and 10 bases lay outside the gene matches. CDR3 DNA sequence: TGTGCCAGCCGCGACCGGGACAGGGACCAAAACATTCAGTACTTC. It codes for CASRDRDRDQNIQYF.

This sequence joins TRBV21-1 and TRBJ2-2. TRBV21-1 is a pseudogene locus. CDR3 length: 17 amino acids. This CDR3 is CASSKARGTHVTGELFF. CDR3 nucleotides: TGTGCCAGCAGCAAAGCGCGAGGGACGCACGTCACCGGGGAGCTGTTTTTT.

This clone has a handful of counts. In DNA form, the CDR3 reads TGTGCCAGCAGTTCCCTCGAAACAGGGGGAGAAAAACTGTTTTTT. It yields the protein CASSSLETGGEKLFF. The rearrangement uses TRBV27 and TRBJ1-4, with 8 bases fitting TRBD1. V lost 4 bases to trimming and J lost 8 bases; unmatched junction nucleotides: 9. Germline loops: CDR1 MNHEY, CDR2 SMNVEV (reference sequence). This CDR3 spans 15 amino acids.